The clone carrying this T cell receptor beta chain has only one observation. No antigen is known for it. Naive CD8 cells, CD45RO-negative and positively selected for CCR7, excluded terminally differentiated effector memory CD45RA+ cells. This sample stems from a study of shared clonotypes between healthy human individuals. There are 15 residues in the CDR3. V was clipped by 2 bases and J by 5 bases; unmatched bases: 8. Germline V gene data show CDR1 as SGHRS and CDR2 as YFSETQ. Assay: immunoSEQ multiplex PCR; the TCRdb copy retains only in-frame clones and omits some. In the table there are under 1 million clones, nearly 95% of which are singletons. Points from the study as a whole: Among several donors, roughly 5.4% of naive CD4 clonotypes were found in common.

Sequencing was performed on naive CD8+ T cells sorted from blood. This sequence was found in a man younger than 45 in good health. The chain is built from TRBV5-1 and TRBJ2-5; 8 bases map to TRBD1. The CDR3 is CASSLSQGAGETQYF. CDR3 DNA: TGCGCCAGCAGCTTATCCCAGGGGGCCGGGGAGACCCAGTACTTC.